The 24 T cell receptor beta chains listed next were all sequenced from one sample in a study of beta chain features in type 1 diabetes (dated by TCRdb to 2016 to 2019). Libraries were made using the immunoSEQ multiplex PCR assay. The entire isolated RNA was reverse transcribed using the High Capacity cDNA Reverse Transcription Kit, and thus expressed TCRB transcripts were sequenced. Drawn from immuneACCESS, this table holds only the in-frame rearrangements with V and J called that TCRdb kept. Clones are partly lost; checked studies trace under half to an unresolved V gene and leave the rest unexplained. This sample is represented by 240,000 or so clones; 55% to 70% of them were singletons. About 0.05% of the sample is taken by the ten largest. The sample taken for sequencing was naive CD4+ T cells from blood. The sample's cell subset or site label, decoded: true naive CD4+ T cells. Source of these receptors: a man younger than 40 in good health.

The rearrangement joins TRBV30 to TRBJ2-2; weak D call: TRBD2 (6 bases). In germline, CDR1 is GTSNPN, CDR2 SVGIG (reference sequence). The ends were cut back, 3 bases at V and 2 bases at J, with 10 bases in the middle. The CDR3 spans 14 residues. The CDR3 coding sequence is TGTGCCTGGAGCGGTGGGACTAACACCGGGGAGCTGTTTTTT. It encodes CAWSGGTNTGELFF. The complete variable domain, with remaining parts taken from reference TRBV30 and TRBJ2-2, reads SQTIHQWPATLVQPVGSPLSLECTVEGTSNPNLYWYRQAAGRGLQLLFYSVGIGQISSEVPQNLSASRPQDRQFILSSKKLLLSDSGFYLCAWSGGTNTGELFFGEGSRLTVL.

This chain connects TRBV29-1 to TRBJ1-1; no clear D gene. Trimming removed 2 bases from V and 0 bases from J, with 7 bases in between. The CDR3 spans 13 residues. Germline V gene lookup returns CDR1 SQVTM and CDR2 ANQGSEA. The DNA of the CDR3 is TGCAGCGTTGAAAGGCTACTGAACACTGAAGCTTTCTTT. It yields the protein CSVERLLNTEAFF.

V gene TRBV9 combines with J gene TRBJ2-1; D not certain. V lost 3 bases and J lost 7, with 5 bases in between. The germline CDR1 and CDR2 sequences are SGDLS and YYNGEE. The CDR3 length is 11 residues. In DNA, the CDR3 is TGTGCCAGCAGCGAGTGGAATGAGCAGTTCTTC. It codes for CASSEWNEQFF.

The chain employs TRBV30 and TRBJ2-7, with D unresolved. Per germline, CDR1 GTSNPN and CDR2 SVGIG (reference sequence). Trimming took off 0 bases at V and 3 bases at J, with 9 bases between the two ends. The CDR3 spans 13 residues. The DNA for the CDR3 is TGTGCCTGGAGTGTTCCCGCAATCTACGAGCAGTACTTC. Translating gives CAWSVPAIYEQYF.

This clone appeared a few times. The chain couples TRBV30 to TRBJ1-6; D is perhaps TRBD1 (5 bases). The CDR3 length is 13 residues. Germline V gene data show CDR1 as GTSNPN and CDR2 as SVGIG (reference sequence). Trimming took off 8 bases at V and 2 bases at J, with 10 bases between the two ends. The CDR3 reads CASQGTYNSPLHF. For the CDR3, the DNA is TGTGCCAGCCAGGGCACCTATAATTCACCCCTCCACTTT.

This chain uses TRBV13 with TRBJ2-2; the match to TRBD1 covers 7 bases. The ends lost 7 bases at V and 0 bases at J; junction bases unmatched: 2. This CDR3 has 14 amino acids. The germline gives CDR1 PRHDT, CDR2 FYEKMQ (reference sequence). CDR3 nucleotides: TGTGCCAGCACCGACAGGGCGAACACCGGGGAGCTGTTTTTT. This encodes CASTDRANTGELFF.

This chain links TRBV18 with TRBJ2-2; no reliable D call. Germline CDR1 KGHSH, CDR2 LQKENI. Trimming shortened V by 2 bases and J by 8 bases, and 12 bases separated the two germline ends. There are 14 residues in the CDR3. CDR3 sequence (DNA): TGTGCCAGCTCACCAAGGCTGTTCCCTGGGGAGCTGTTTTTT. This gives the protein CASSPRLFPGELFF.

The chain carries TRBV2 and TRBJ2-6, with 7 bases that match TRBD1. The CDR3 extends over 15 amino acids. Trimming at V came to 10 bases and at J to 1 base, leaving 7 bases not matched to a gene. Germline values: CDR1 SNHLY, CDR2 FYNNEI. Here the CDR3 DNA reads TGTGCCAACCAAAAGACAGGGTCTGGGGCCAACGTCCTGACTTTC. Translating it yields CANQKTGSGANVLTF.

A single count supports this clone. The rearrangement uses TRBV7-2 and TRBJ2-2, with D uncertain. V was shortened by 1 base and J by 11 bases, with 11 bases between the two germline ends. The CDR3 has 13 amino acids. Germline assignment: CDR1 SGHTA and CDR2 FQGNSA. The CDR3 nucleotides read TGTGCCAGCAGCTTAGAGGGTTGGGGAGAGCTGTTTTTT. Translated, it gives CASSLEGWGELFF.

Notes on this clone: Other DNA sequences of this sample code for an identical CDR3. The V gene is TRBV6-5, the J gene TRBJ2-3, with D perhaps matching TRBD2 (7 bases). The V and J ends lost 5 bases and 5 bases respectively, with 8 bases between them. Germline CDR1 reads MNHEY; CDR2 reads SVGAGI. CDR3 length: 12 residues. The CDR3: CASSRGGDTQYF. CDR3 DNA sequence: TGTGCCAGCAGTAGGGGGGGAGATACGCAGTATTTT.

The V call is TRBV29-1, the J call TRBJ1-5; tentatively, D is TRBD1 (5 bases). This CDR3 contains 13 residues. CDR1 SQVTM and CDR2 ANQGSEA come from the germline V gene. Trimming took off 5 bases at V and 7 bases at J, with 15 bases between the two ends. In DNA form, the CDR3 reads TGCAGCGTTTCAGCAGGGAATGAACAGCCCCAGCATTTT. It is translated as CSVSAGNEQPQHF.

The V call is TRBV30, the J call TRBJ2-3, with D possibly matching TRBD1 (6 bases). Germline CDR1 reads GTSNPN; CDR2 reads SVGIG (reference sequence). V lost 6 bases, J lost 2 bases, and 15 bases lay in between. The CDR3 has 14 amino acids. CDR3: CACSRDTSTDTQYF. CDR3 in DNA: TGTGCCTGCTCAAGGGACACTTCCACAGATACGCAGTATTTT.

V and J are TRBV13 and TRBJ2-5; D gene ambiguous. Per the germline V gene, CDR1 is PRHDT and CDR2 is FYEKMQ (reference sequence). Trimming left V 3 bases short and J 5 bases short, with 4 bases between. CDR3 size: 11 residues. CDR3 sequence reads: CASSFLETQYF. Written as DNA, the CDR3 is TGTGCCAGCAGCTTTCTGGAGACCCAGTACTTC.

The genes are TRBV30 and TRBJ1-5; D unresolved. V was trimmed by 0 bases and J by 4 bases, leaving 7 bases between them. The V gene's germline CDR1 is GTSNPN and CDR2 SVGIG (reference sequence). This CDR3 region has 13 residues. The CDR3 loop reads CAWSVPGNQPQHF. The CDR3 DNA reads as TGTGCCTGGAGTGTACCGGGGAATCAGCCCCAGCATTTT.

The chain has TRBV18 and TRBJ2-3; no reliable D call. Germline V lookup: CDR1 KGHSH, CDR2 LQKENI. This CDR3 contains 14 residues. V lost 0 bases, J lost 3 bases, and 7 bases lay in between. Here the CDR3 reads CASSPPSHTDTQYF. The CDR3, as DNA: TGTGCCAGCTCACCACCCTCTCATACAGATACGCAGTATTTT.

This clone occurred once. The DNA for the CDR3 is TGCGCCAGCAGCCAAGAATCCCTCCTTAGCTCCTACAATGAGCAGTTCTTC. Residues: CASSQESLLSSYNEQFF. This chain connects TRBV4-3 to TRBJ2-1; no clear D gene. This CDR3 spans 17 amino acids. Trimming stripped 0 bases from V and 0 bases from J, with 12 bases between. Germline V gives CDR1 LGHNA, CDR2 YSLEER.

CDR3 bases: TGTGCCAGCAGTGCGGACAGGGGGGACTATGGCTACACCTTC. As protein: CASSADRGDYGYTF. The chain carries TRBV2 and TRBJ1-2; TRBD1 agrees at 10 bases. The trim removed 4 bases at V and 3 bases at J, leaving 2 bases unmatched. The length of the CDR3 is 14 residues. The V gene's germline CDR1 is SNHLY and CDR2 FYNNEI.

V and J are TRBV7-2 and TRBJ2-2; D uncertain. CDR1 and CDR2 from the germline V gene are SGHTA and FQGNSA. The ends were cut back, 3 bases at V and 4 bases at J, with 9 bases in the middle. CDR3 length: 14 amino acids. The CDR3 DNA reads as TGTGCCAGCAGCTTTCCGGGCGGCACCGGGGAGCTGTTTTTT. It yields the protein CASSFPGGTGELFF.

The V call is TRBV18, the J call TRBJ1-1; perhaps TRBD1 as D (5 bases). Germline CDR1 reads KGHSH; CDR2 reads LQKENI. The CDR3 covers 14 residues. Between the trimmed V and J ends, which lost 3 bases and 0 bases, there was a span of 8 bases. This CDR3 is CASSPRGMNTEAFF. Here the CDR3 DNA reads TGTGCCAGCTCACCCCGGGGGATGAACACTGAAGCTTTCTTT.

V is TRBV7-9 and J is TRBJ2-2; either TRBD1 or TRBD2 may supply D (5 bases each). Trimming took off 7 bases at V and 0 bases at J, with 12 bases between the two ends. The CDR3 sequence is 15 residues long. Germline V gives CDR1 SEHNR, CDR2 FQNEAQ (reference sequence). The CDR3 DNA follows: TGTGCCAGCATCCTGGGACGGGCGAACACCGGGGAGCTGTTTTTT. This codes for CASILGRANTGELFF.

The rearrangement uses TRBV9 and TRBJ2-1, with TRBD2 identical over 7 bases. Germline values: CDR1 SGDLS, CDR2 YYNGEE. The CDR3 contains 14 residues. After removal of 1 base from V and 7 bases from J, the junction contained 5 bases not matched to a gene. In nucleotides, the CDR3 is TGTGCCAGCAGCGTACTCGCGGGAGCAAATGAGCAGTTCTTC. It codes for CASSVLAGANEQFF.

This clone appeared a single time. Here the CDR3 reads CSAATGWEQYF. DNA for the CDR3: TGCAGTGCTGCGACAGGCTGGGAGCAGTACTTC. The V gene is TRBV20-1, the J gene TRBJ2-5, with D possibly matching TRBD1 (6 bases). Trimming took off 5 bases at V and 11 bases at J, with 15 bases between the two ends. The germline V gene has CDR1 DFQATT and CDR2 SNEGSKA (reference sequence). The CDR3 runs 11 residues.

This chain joins TRBV30 and TRBJ2-3; D is uncertain. CDR3 length equals 13 residues. Germline lookup yields CDR1 GTSNPN and CDR2 SVGIG (reference sequence). V was shortened by 2 bases and J by 6 bases, with 12 bases between the two germline ends. The CDR3 spells CAWSLTGRDTQYF. Written as DNA, the CDR3 is TGTGCCTGGAGTCTGACTGGGCGGGATACGCAGTATTTT. Filled out from reference TRBV30 and TRBJ2-3, the complete variable domain reads SQTIHQWPATLVQPVGSPLSLECTVEGTSNPNLYWYRQAAGRGLQLLFYSVGIGQISSEVPQNLSASRPQDRQFILSSKKLLLSDSGFYLCAWSLTGRDTQYFGPGTRLTVL.

J is TRBJ2-7 and V is TRBV7-2; tentative D call: TRBD1 (5 bases). The CDR3 sequence is 11 residues long. Between the trimmed V and J ends, which lost 2 bases and 6 bases, there was a span of 5 bases. CDR1 SGHTA and CDR2 FQGNSA come from the germline V gene. CDR3 coding DNA: TGTGCCAGCAGCTTAACAGGCGAGCAGTACTTC. It specifies CASSLTGEQYF.